Shown below are 31 T cell receptor beta chains from a single sample sequenced in a study of CD8 T cells in ankylosing spondylitis. Each CDR3 protein is one row after TCRdb ran MiXCR on the 5' RACE reads. The sample lists about 130,000 distinct CDR3 sequences, over 7% seen once, with about 3.6% in the top ten. Material: blood, either unsorted or a sorted T cell fraction (not recorded which). Source of these receptors: a male donor with ankylosing spondylitis or in good health (not recorded which).

The rearrangement joins TRBV18 to TRBJ2-2; possibly TRBD2 for D (6 bases). The germline V gene has CDR1 KGHSH and CDR2 LQKENI. Trimming took 6 bases from V and 3 from J, leaving 8 bases between them. This CDR3 comprises 13 residues. The CDR3, as DNA: TGTGCCAGCTCGCGGGACCACACCGGGGAGCTGTTTTTT. This encodes CASSRDHTGELFF.

This clonotype was counted only a few times. V gene TRBV10-3 combines with J gene TRBJ2-1, with D tentatively TRBD2 (6 bases). Between the trimmed V and J ends, which lost 7 bases and 8 bases, there was a span of 18 bases. This CDR3 spans 14 amino acids. Germline V gene lookup returns CDR1 ENHRY and CDR2 SYGVKD. The DNA of the CDR3 is TGTGCCATCACCCAAAACACGGGAGCGGATGAGCAGTTCTTC. Protein sequence: CAITQNTGADEQFF.

This clonotype was observed many times. The CDR3 spells CSASTFATNEKLFF. DNA for the CDR3: TGCAGTGCTTCTACTTTTGCAACTAATGAAAAACTGTTTTTT. The V and J genes are TRBV20-1 and TRBJ1-4; no firm D call. Germline V gives CDR1 DFQATT, CDR2 SNEGSKA (reference sequence). Trimming pared 5 bases from V and 0 bases from J, leaving 10 bases between. This CDR3 is built from 14 residues.

This clonotype occurred many times. V is TRBV18 and J is TRBJ1-5; 9 bases align to TRBD1. Germline CDR1 KGHSH, CDR2 LQKENI. J gave up 2 bases and V 4 bases, and 6 bases lay outside the gene matches. This CDR3 contains 16 residues. The CDR3 nucleotides read TGTGCCAGCTCACTTCGAACAGGGGGCCGCAATCAGCCCCAGCATTTT. It encodes CASSLRTGGRNQPQHF.

This clonotype appeared many times. The V and J genes are TRBV3-1 and TRBJ2-7, with D uncertain. This CDR3 has 15 residues. The germline gives CDR1 LGHDT, CDR2 YNNKEL (reference sequence). Trimming shortened V by 2 bases and J by 4 bases, and 15 bases separated the two germline ends. Here the CDR3 DNA reads TGTGCCAGCAGCCAAATTCCGCAAACAGCGTACGAGCAGTACTTC. Translation gives CASSQIPQTAYEQYF.

This clonotype was counted a few times. The rearrangement joins TRBV4-3 to TRBJ1-1; TRBD1 aligns across 8 bases. The junction had 3 bases not matched to a gene; V was cut back by 5 bases and J by 1 base. Germline V gene sequence: CDR1 LGHNA, CDR2 YSLEER. This CDR3 has 14 amino acids. The CDR3 sequence: CASSYGQGNTEAFF. Written as DNA, the CDR3 is TGCGCCAGCAGCTACGGACAGGGGAACACTGAAGCTTTCTTT.

This clonotype was seen more than once but under ten times. CDR3 sequence reads: CASSLLERTQYF. CDR3 in DNA: TGTGCCAGCAGCTTACTGGAACGTACGCAGTATTTT. The V call is TRBV7-2, the J call TRBJ2-3, with D unclear. The CDR3 has 12 residues. Looked up from germline, CDR1 is SGHTA and CDR2 is FQGNSA. V lost 2 bases and J 8 bases, leaving 8 bases between the germline ends.

This clonotype was picked up many times. CDR3 in DNA: TGTGCCAGCAGCCCCGTCGTGCCTCCCCTCCTAAAAGCCGGGGAGCTGTTTTTT. This encodes CASSPVVPPLLKAGELFF. The V gene is TRBV5-4, the J gene TRBJ2-2; D not certain. The CDR3 runs 18 residues. The germline V gene has CDR1 SGHNT and CDR2 YYREEE (reference sequence). The V end lost 4 bases, the J end lost 6 bases, and 25 bases lay between the germline ends.

This clonotype was found many times. J is TRBJ2-1 and V is TRBV15; 8 nucleotides line up with TRBD1. Germline CDR1 LNHNV, CDR2 YYDKDF (reference sequence). This CDR3 is 15 amino acids long. The V gene end was trimmed by 5 bases and the J gene end by 5 bases; junction bases not matched to a gene: 8. The CDR3 loop reads CATSGQGRGHNEQFF. In nucleotides, the CDR3 is TGTGCCACCAGCGGACAGGGACGGGGGCACAATGAGCAGTTCTTC.

This clonotype was seen repeatedly, ten times or more. The chain is built from TRBV5-6 and TRBJ2-1, with 9 bases aligning to TRBD2. The CDR3 covers 16 residues. Germline assignment: CDR1 SGHDT and CDR2 YYEEEE. V lost 3 bases, J lost 7 bases, and 11 bases stayed unmatched. This chain's CDR3 is CASSWGASGAKNEQFF. The DNA of the CDR3 is TGTGCCAGCAGCTGGGGTGCTAGCGGGGCCAAAAATGAGCAGTTCTTC.

This clonotype was seen more than once but under ten times. An end of the junction does not agree with germline; a read error may underlie this. The chain combines TRBV7-2 with TRBJ2-7; D might be TRBD1 or TRBD2, each matching 5 bases. The CDR3 spans 13 residues. Germline V CDR1 and CDR2: SGHTA, FQGNSA. The CDR3 loop is CASSEGTSDEQYF. CDR3 DNA: TGTGCCAGCAGCGAAGGGACCTCCGACGAGCAGTACTTC.

This clonotype was observed many times. This chain connects TRBV12-3 or TRBV12-4 to TRBJ2-7; 10 bases map to TRBD1. The V segment lost 4 bases and the J segment 1 base; nucleotides outside the gene matches: 22. CDR3 size: 21 residues. In DNA, the CDR3 is TGTGCCAGCAGTTCCCTTGACAGGGGGCGCGTTCCCGGGAGGGCTTCCTACGAGCAGTACTTC. Encoded protein: CASSSLDRGRVPGRASYEQYF.

The rearrangement joins TRBV20-1 to TRBJ2-7; TRBD2 aligns across 8 bases. This CDR3 spans 14 amino acids. The germline V gene has CDR1 DFQATT and CDR2 SNEGSKA (reference sequence). V trimming: 5 bases; J trimming: 4 bases; junction bases outside the gene matches: 10. Here the CDR3 DNA reads TGCAGTGCTGCACTTCCGAGCGGGGGTTACGAGCAGTACTTC. The encoded protein is CSAALPSGGYEQYF.

This clonotype was detected only once. Given a much more abundant clone one base away, this may be a read error. A read error is likely, as this CDR3 ends without the conserved phenylalanine or tryptophan. V usage is TRBV12-3 or TRBV12-4 and J usage is TRBJ2-1; D call uncertain. The length of the CDR3 is 12 residues. V lost 3 bases and J lost 6, with 6 bases in between. This chain's CDR3 is CASSFLGNEQFL. CDR3 nucleotides: TGTGCCAGCAGTTTTTTGGGCAATGAGCAGTTCTTA.

This clonotype was counted a few times. The rearrangement joins TRBV6-2 or TRBV6-3 to TRBJ2-7; 14 bases line up with TRBD2. The CDR3 is made up of 15 amino acids. Germline V gives CDR1 MNHEY, CDR2 SVGEGT. V lost 6 bases and J lost 5; bases outside the gene matches: 6. The CDR3 DNA reads as TGTGCCAGCAGCCTTGGACTAGCGGGAGGCCACGAGCAGTACTTC. It encodes CASSLGLAGGHEQYF.

The V and J genes are TRBV20-1 and TRBJ2-1; 9 nucleotides align to TRBD2. This CDR3 is 16 amino acids long. Per the germline V gene, CDR1 is DFQATT and CDR2 is SNEGSKA (reference sequence). Unmatched junction bases numbered 13, after V lost 3 bases and J lost 7 bases. CDR3 loop: CSASPPRVAGENEQFF. The CDR3 DNA reads TGCAGTGCTAGTCCACCCCGGGTAGCGGGAGAAAATGAGCAGTTCTTC.

The chain is built from TRBV6-2 or TRBV6-3 and TRBJ2-3; TRBD2 matches 8 bases. CDR3 length: 15 amino acids. V trimming: 8 bases; J trimming: 4 bases; junction bases outside the gene matches: 11. Germline-derived CDR1 and CDR2 are MNHEY and SVGEGT. The CDR3 DNA sequence: TGTGCCAGCCAACAGCGGGAGTTAGGTGCAGATACGCAGTATTTT. Protein sequence: CASQQRELGADTQYF.

This clonotype was observed a handful of times. Germline and junction disagree at one end, which may indicate a read error. The V and J genes are TRBV7-3 and TRBJ2-5, with 8 bases identical to TRBD1. Germline V gene data show CDR1 as SGHTA and CDR2 as FQGTGA. The CDR3 has 18 amino acids. The CDR3: CASSLTRGQGLRSDGAPF. The DNA for the CDR3 is TGTGCCAGCAGCTTAACGAGAGGACAGGGTCTTCGGTCGGACGGGGCCCCCTTC. Based on the CDR3 plus reference TRBV7-3 and TRBJ2-5, the full variable domain is GAGVSQTPSNKVTEKGKYVELRCDPISGHTALYWYRQSLGQGPEFLIYFQGTGAADDSGLPNDRFFAVRPEGSVSTLKIQRTERGDSAVYLCASSLTRGQGLRSDGAPFGPGTRLLVL.

This clonotype was detected many times. V usage is TRBV5-1 and J usage is TRBJ2-2; perhaps TRBD2 as D (5 bases). The CDR3 length is 14 residues. V lost 1 base and J lost 6, with 10 bases in between. Germline V gives CDR1 SGHRS, CDR2 YFSETQ. CDR3 in DNA: TGCGCCAGCAGCTTGAGACTATTGGCCGGGGAGCTGTTTTTT. This codes for CASSLRLLAGELFF.

This clonotype was counted ten times or more. The chain uses TRBV13 and TRBJ1-2; D ambiguous. Trimming left V 6 bases short and J 1 base short, with 12 bases between. Germline V gene lookup returns CDR1 PRHDT and CDR2 FYEKMQ (reference sequence). The CDR3 has 14 residues. CDR3 loop: CASRSAGINYGYTF. CDR3 nucleotides: TGTGCCAGCAGATCCGCCGGGATTAACTATGGCTACACCTTC.

The table lists this clonotype with many counts. A junction end diverges from the germline sequence, so it may reflect a read error. V usage is TRBV7-7 and J usage is TRBJ2-5; tentatively, D is TRBD1 or TRBD2 (5 bases each). This CDR3 comprises 14 residues. From germline, CDR1 is SSHAT and CDR2 FNYEAQ (reference sequence). Written as DNA, the CDR3 is TGTGCTAGCAGCTTTGAGGGACGGTCGGAGACCCAGTACTTC. This codes for CASSFEGRSETQYF.

On this clonotype itself: A junction boundary mismatches the germline segment, possibly from a read error. The chain recombines TRBV7-2 with TRBJ2-7; TRBD1 might be the D (6 bases). The CDR3 loop spans 13 amino acids. Germline assignment: CDR1 SGHTA and CDR2 FQGNSA. CDR3 protein: CAISFGTLYEQYF. The DNA of the CDR3 is TGTGCCATCAGCTTCGGGACACTCTACGAGCAGTACTTC.

This clonotype was recorded at least ten times. Germline and junction disagree at one end, which may indicate a read error. The chain joins TRBV6-4 to TRBJ2-5, with TRBD2 identical over 9 bases. The CDR3 spans 18 residues. Per the germline V gene, CDR1 is MRHNA and CDR2 is SNTAGT. CDR3 amino acids: CASSDFSSGRRYQETHYF. CDR3 coding DNA: TGTGCCAGCAGTGACTTTTCGAGCGGGAGGCGGTACCAAGAGACCCATTACTTC.

This clonotype was seen at least ten times. The gene calls are TRBV20-1 and TRBJ1-5, with D uncertain. Germline CDR1 is DFQATT and CDR2 is SNEGSKA (reference sequence). This CDR3 region has 14 residues. V lost 3 bases, J lost 3 bases, and 12 bases lay in between. CDR3 nucleotides: TGCAGTGCTAGGCGCGAGACGGACAATCAGCCCCAGCATTTT. Translation: CSARRETDNQPQHF.

This clonotype has a handful of counts. The chain is built from TRBV18 and TRBJ2-1; 9 positions match TRBD1. The CDR3 sequence is 15 residues long. CDR1 and CDR2 (germline): KGHSH, LQKENI. The J segment lost 7 bases and the V segment lost 3 bases, leaving 7 bases of the junction unmatched. As DNA, the CDR3 is TGTGCCAGCTCACCCGGGACAGGGCAGGGTAATGAGCAGTTCTTC. Translating it yields CASSPGTGQGNEQFF.

A few counts support this clonotype. The chain is built from TRBV5-1 and TRBJ2-5, with D possibly TRBD2 on 6 matching bases. Germline CDR1 reads SGHRS; CDR2 reads YFSETQ. The CDR3 is 15 residues long. Between the trimmed V and J ends, which lost 1 base and 4 bases, there was a span of 14 bases. In DNA form, the CDR3 reads TGCGCCAGCAGCTTGAGTTGGGTTAGCGGAGAGACCCAGTACTTC. This sequence encodes CASSLSWVSGETQYF. The full variable domain, its missing parts supplied by reference TRBV5-1 and TRBJ2-5, is KAGVTQTPRYLIKTRGQQVTLSCSPISGHRSVSWYQQTPGQGLQFLFEYFSETQRNKGNFPGRFSGRQFSNSRSEMNVSTLELGDSALYLCASSLSWVSGETQYFGPGTRLLVL.

This clonotype occurred many times. The chain couples TRBV9 to TRBJ2-3; 8 bases match TRBD2. CDR3 length: 17 residues. Germline lookup yields CDR1 SGDLS and CDR2 YYNGEE. The V and J ends lost 0 bases and 4 bases, in that order; junction bases with no gene match: 10. The CDR3 DNA is TGTGCCAGCAGCGTAGCCTCTACGGCGGGAGGTTCAGATACGCAGTATTTT. Translated: CASSVASTAGGSDTQYF.

The chain joins TRBV5-1 to TRBJ2-3; D gene unclear. Germline V gene sequence: CDR1 SGHRS, CDR2 YFSETQ. The CDR3 extends over 17 amino acids. V lost 1 base and J lost 3, with 18 bases in between. In DNA form, the CDR3 reads TGCGCCAGCAGCTTGAATCCCGGAGAAGGGATGACAGATACGCAGTATTTT. It specifies CASSLNPGEGMTDTQYF.

This clonotype was recorded many times. The J gene is TRBJ2-7, the V gene TRBV11-2; the D call may be TRBD1 or TRBD2 (5 bases each). There are 16 residues in the CDR3. The V and J ends lost 2 bases and 0 bases respectively, with 14 bases between them. Germline V gives CDR1 SGHAT, CDR2 FQNNGV. This CDR3 reads CASSLLAGTASYEQYF. The CDR3 DNA reads as TGTGCCAGCAGCTTATTAGCAGGGACGGCCTCCTACGAGCAGTACTTC.

This clonotype appeared a few times. CDR3 amino acids: CASSFRDVRLYGTVSHVSGTQYF. The CDR3 region has the DNA TGTGCCAGCAGCTTTAGGGACGTTCGACTATATGGCACCGTTAGTCACGTATCGGGGACCCAGTACTTC. The chain is built from TRBV13 and TRBJ2-5; D is possibly TRBD1 or TRBD2 (5 bases each). CDR1 PRHDT and CDR2 FYEKMQ come from the germline V gene (reference sequence). The CDR3 consists of 23 residues. V gave up 3 bases and J gave up 7 bases, with 42 bases separating them.

This clonotype was seen repeatedly, ten times or more. This chain links TRBV4-3 with TRBJ2-7, with a weak D call TRBD2 (6 bases). CDR1 and CDR2 from the germline V gene are LGHNA and YSLEER. The CDR3 runs to 15 residues. V was cut by 0 bases and J by 11 bases, with 20 bases left in between. The DNA for the CDR3 is TGCGCCAGCAGCCAAGAGTTATTCGGGACTCCCCATAAGTACTTC. The encoded protein is CASSQELFGTPHKYF.